A selection of T cell receptor beta chains follows, all from one sample in a study of radiation and T cells in renal cell carcinoma. The repertoire was sequenced with immunoSEQ multiplex PCR; TCRdb's copy has only in-frame clones and lacks some. The sample has under 65,000 clones, around 80% seen once; the top ten hold under 7.5%. Here the sequenced sample was blood, taken from a patient whose treatment included radiotherapy and nephrectomy. Source of these receptors: a man aged 60 to 69 with renal cell carcinoma. Each CDR3 is given with its conserved first and last residue. Fields, in order: CDR3 protein, CDR3 DNA, V gene, clone size, J gene, D gene. The D gene is left open where the match is weak. Rows give clone size only sometimes, using once, few, many, or a class for an expanded clone.

CDR3 protein: CASSEPTGVRGNEQFF
CDR3 DNA: TGTGCCAGCAGTGAACCCACAGGGGTGCGTGGCAATGAGCAGTTCTTC
V gene: TRBV6-1
clone size: -
J gene: TRBJ2-1
D gene: TRBD1

CDR3 protein: CASSLALREETQYF
CDR3 DNA: TGTGCCAGCAGCTTAGCGCTTAGAGAAGAGACCCAGTACTTC
V gene: TRBV7-8
clone size: -
J gene: TRBJ2-5
D gene: -

CDR3 protein: CASTEDPARETQYF
CDR3 DNA: TGTGCCAGCACCGAGGACCCTGCGAGGGAGACCCAGTACTTC
V gene: TRBV6-5
clone size: -
J gene: TRBJ2-5
D gene: -

CDR3 protein: CSVVRRNTEAFF
CDR3 DNA: TGCAGCGTTGTCCGGAGAAACACTGAAGCTTTCTTT
V gene: TRBV29-1
clone size: -
J gene: TRBJ1-1
D gene: -

CDR3 protein: CASSELSWDTIRSSGNTIYF
CDR3 DNA: TGTGCCAGCAGTGAACTGAGTTGGGACACCATTAGAAGCTCTGGAAACACCATATATTTT
V gene: TRBV2
clone size: -
J gene: TRBJ1-3
D gene: -

CDR3 protein: CASSATSVNSYEQYF
CDR3 DNA: TGTGCCAGCAGCGCAACTAGCGTTAACTCCTACGAGCAGTACTTC
V gene: TRBV9
clone size: once
J gene: TRBJ2-7
D gene: TRBD2

CDR3 protein: CASTGQGLVETQYF
CDR3 DNA: TGTGCCAGCACTGGACAGGGTCTGGTGGAGACCCAGTACTTC
V gene: TRBV6-1
clone size: -
J gene: TRBJ2-5
D gene: TRBD1

CDR3 protein: CASSTGTRRETQYF
CDR3 DNA: TGTGCCAGCAGTACCGGGACTAGAAGGGAGACCCAGTACTTC
V gene: TRBV6-1
clone size: -
J gene: TRBJ2-5
D gene: TRBD2

CDR3 protein: CASSVVQGPPDTQYF
CDR3 DNA: TGTGCCAGCAGCGTAGTACAGGGGCCCCCAGATACGCAGTATTTT
V gene: TRBV9
clone size: once
J gene: TRBJ2-3
D gene: TRBD1

CDR3 protein: CASSERAVKNIQYF
CDR3 DNA: TGTGCCAGCAGTGAAAGGGCCGTTAAAAACATTCAGTACTTC
V gene: TRBV2
clone size: -
J gene: TRBJ2-4
D gene: -

CDR3 protein: CAWTSEGNTIYF
CDR3 DNA: TGTGCCTGGACTTCGGAGGGAAACACCATATATTTT
V gene: TRBV30
clone size: -
J gene: TRBJ1-3
D gene: -

CDR3 protein: CASSSTNFQETQYF
CDR3 DNA: TGTGCCAGCAGCTCGACTAACTTTCAAGAGACCCAGTACTTC
V gene: TRBV7-7
clone size: -
J gene: TRBJ2-5
D gene: -

CDR3 protein: CASSQGHGWAPLHF
CDR3 DNA: TGCGCCAGCAGCCAAGGTCACGGGTGGGCACCCCTCCACTTT
V gene: TRBV4-3
clone size: -
J gene: TRBJ1-6
D gene: -

CDR3 protein: CASSLVVGFPYEQYF
CDR3 DNA: TGTGCCAGCAGCTTAGTGGTGGGGTTCCCCTACGAGCAGTACTTC
V gene: TRBV7-9
clone size: -
J gene: TRBJ2-7
D gene: -

CDR3 protein: CASSVDQMTEAFF
CDR3 DNA: TGTGCCAGCAGCGTAGACCAAATGACTGAAGCTTTCTTT
V gene: TRBV9
clone size: few
J gene: TRBJ1-1
D gene: -

CDR3 protein: CASDVQNYSNQPQHF
CDR3 DNA: TGTGCCAGCGACGTCCAAAACTATAGCAATCAGCCCCAGCATTTT
V gene: TRBV6-1
clone size: -
J gene: TRBJ1-5
D gene: -

CDR3 protein: CASRAGQFPRETQYF
CDR3 DNA: TGTGCCAGCAGGGCTGGACAGTTCCCAAGAGAGACCCAGTACTTC
V gene: TRBV7-3
clone size: -
J gene: TRBJ2-5
D gene: -

CDR3 protein: CASSERTSGSRGETQYF
CDR3 DNA: TGTGCCAGCAGCGAACGGACTAGCGGGAGTCGGGGAGAGACCCAGTACTTC
V gene: TRBV13
clone size: -
J gene: TRBJ2-5
D gene: TRBD2

CDR3 protein: CASSPLDRVGEQYF
CDR3 DNA: TGCGCCAGCAGCCCTTTGGACAGGGTAGGCGAGCAGTACTTC
V gene: TRBV5-1
clone size: once
J gene: TRBJ2-7
D gene: TRBD1

CDR3 protein: CASSLVVGVLEVEAFF
CDR3 DNA: TGTGCCAGCAGCTTAGTAGTGGGGGTTCTTGAGGTTGAAGCTTTCTTT
V gene: TRBV7-2
clone size: -
J gene: TRBJ1-1
D gene: -

CDR3 protein: CASGDSTSYNEQFF
CDR3 DNA: TGTGCCAGCGGGGACTCTACCTCCTACAATGAGCAGTTCTTC
V gene: TRBV2
clone size: -
J gene: TRBJ2-1
D gene: -

CDR3 protein: CASSLARHLSNQPQHF
CDR3 DNA: TGTGCCAGCAGCTTAGCTCGACACCTTAGCAATCAGCCCCAGCATTTT
V gene: TRBV7-8
clone size: -
J gene: TRBJ1-5
D gene: -

CDR3 protein: CASSGGGPDPYEQYF
CDR3 DNA: TGTGCCAGCAGTGGGGGGGGACCGGACCCCTACGAGCAGTACTTC
V gene: TRBV6-1
clone size: -
J gene: TRBJ2-7
D gene: TRBD2

CDR3 protein: CASSVGDRVSGSRNEQFF
CDR3 DNA: TGTGCCAGCAGCGTAGGGGACAGGGTTAGCGGGAGTAGGAATGAGCAGTTCTTC
V gene: TRBV9
clone size: -
J gene: TRBJ2-1
D gene: -

CDR3 protein: CASSRTGGYEKLFF
CDR3 DNA: TGTGCCAGTAGCAGGACGGGGGGATATGAAAAACTGTTTTTT
V gene: TRBV19
clone size: -
J gene: TRBJ1-4
D gene: -

CDR3 protein: CAISESGTGSYNEQFF
CDR3 DNA: TGTGCCATCAGTGAGTCAGGGACGGGCTCCTACAATGAGCAGTTCTTC
V gene: TRBV10-3
clone size: -
J gene: TRBJ2-1
D gene: -

CDR3 protein: CASSFLAGGYNEQFF
CDR3 DNA: TGTGCCAGCAGTTTCTTAGCGGGGGGATACAATGAGCAGTTCTTC
V gene: TRBV6-5
clone size: many
J gene: TRBJ2-1
D gene: TRBD2

CDR3 protein: CASSETGGSQPQHF
CDR3 DNA: TGTGCCAGCAGTGAGACAGGGGGCAGTCAGCCCCAGCATTTT
V gene: TRBV6-4
clone size: -
J gene: TRBJ1-5
D gene: TRBD1

CDR3 protein: CASSWDQFSGNTIYF
CDR3 DNA: TGTGCCAGCAGCTGGGACCAGTTTTCTGGAAACACCATATATTTT
V gene: TRBV11-2
clone size: -
J gene: TRBJ1-3
D gene: -

CDR3 protein: CASSLLTGGMSGELFF
CDR3 DNA: TGTGCCAGCAGCCTACTCACAGGAGGGATGTCCGGGGAGCTGTTTTTT
V gene: TRBV5-6
clone size: -
J gene: TRBJ2-2
D gene: -

CDR3 protein: CASSQENPGATYNSPLHF
CDR3 DNA: TGCGCCAGCAGCCAAGAAAATCCAGGAGCCACCTATAATTCACCCCTCCACTTT
V gene: TRBV4-3
clone size: -
J gene: TRBJ1-6
D gene: -

CDR3 protein: CASSLDRGWNTEAFF
CDR3 DNA: TGCGCCAGCAGCTTGGACAGGGGTTGGAACACTGAAGCTTTCTTT
V gene: TRBV5-1
clone size: once
J gene: TRBJ1-1
D gene: TRBD1